Below, 22 T cell receptor beta chains from the same sample are listed, as sequenced in a study of blood T cell repertoires in COVID-19 (dated by TCRdb to the early 2020s). The protocol used for the library was the immunoSEQ multiplex PCR assay. TCRdb stores this immuneACCESS table with in-frame sequences only. Part of the clones is absent; in the studies checked, under half of the shortfall reflects unresolved V genes, and no reason is known for the rest. A total of approximately 75,000 clones appear in this sample, around 89% of them only once. The ten largest make up just under 0.6% of the sample. The specimen was peripheral blood. These receptor sequences come from a man aged 60 to 69 with acute or convalescent COVID-19.

V usage is TRBV6-2 or TRBV6-3 and J usage is TRBJ2-3; D perhaps matches TRBD2 (6 bases). The CDR3 extends over 12 amino acids. Trimming shortened V by 5 bases and J by 11 bases, and 14 bases separated the two germline ends. Germline lookup yields CDR1 MNHEY and CDR2 SVGEGT. Here the CDR3 DNA reads TGTGCCAGCAGTCAAAGGGCGGAGGGGCAGTATTTT. Translating it yields CASSQRAEGQYF.

The chain couples TRBV27 to TRBJ2-7, with 11 positions matching TRBD1. This CDR3 spans 15 amino acids. Per the germline V gene, CDR1 is MNHEY and CDR2 is SMNVEV (reference sequence). The V gene end was trimmed by 3 bases and the J gene end by 6 bases; junction bases not matched to a gene: 7. The CDR3 nucleotides read TGTGCCAGCAGTTTTTTGGGACAGGGGGACCTCGAGCAGTACTTC. It translates to CASSFLGQGDLEQYF.

The chain uses TRBV4-1 and TRBJ2-2, with no clear D. The CDR3 extends over 14 amino acids. Germline loops: CDR1 MGHRA, CDR2 YSYEKL. V dropped 4 bases and J dropped 8 bases, with 14 bases sitting between them. The CDR3 here is CASSPHPIGGELFF. CDR3 DNA: TGCGCCAGCAGCCCCCACCCCATCGGGGGGGAGCTGTTTTTT.

This sequence joins TRBV24-1 and TRBJ2-1; 16 bases map to TRBD2. The CDR3 extends over 15 amino acids. J gave up 5 bases and V 9 bases, and 3 bases lay outside the gene matches. Germline-derived CDR1 and CDR2 are KGHDR and SFDVKD. The CDR3 spells CATGTSGREHNEQFF. CDR3 nucleotides: TGTGCCACCGGGACTAGCGGGAGGGAACACAATGAGCAGTTCTTC.

The CDR3 DNA is TGTGCCAGCAGCAGTACTAGCGGGAGGTTCGGTGAGCAGTTCTTC. The encoded protein is CASSSTSGRFGEQFF. The chain links TRBV7-6 to TRBJ2-1, with 12 positions matching TRBD2. Germline CDR1 SGHVS, CDR2 FNYEAQ. CDR3 length equals 15 residues. The junction had 8 bases not matched to a gene; V was cut back by 5 bases and J by 9 bases.

This chain links TRBV24-1 with TRBJ2-5; TRBD1 agrees at 12 bases. V lost 0 bases, J lost 3 bases, and 4 bases stayed unmatched. From germline, CDR1 is KGHDR and CDR2 SFDVKD. CDR3 length equals 17 residues. CDR3 amino acids: CATSDLSGTGGKETQYF. The CDR3 region has the DNA TGTGCCACCAGTGATTTGTCCGGGACAGGGGGCAAAGAGACCCAGTACTTC.

V and J are TRBV24-1 and TRBJ2-5; 7 bases agree with TRBD1. V lost 4 bases and J lost 5; bases outside the gene matches: 12. The germline V gene has CDR1 KGHDR and CDR2 SFDVKD. The CDR3 length is 16 residues. For the CDR3, the DNA is TGTGCCACCAGTGACTCTTTTAGCCGCAGGGGGGAGACCCAGTACTTC. It yields the protein CATSDSFSRRGETQYF.

A single count supports this clone. The rearrangement joins TRBV28 to TRBJ1-3; D uncertain. The CDR3 runs to 14 residues. The ends were cut back, 3 bases at V and 15 bases at J, with 21 bases in the middle. Looked up from germline, CDR1 is MDHEN and CDR2 is SYDVKM. CDR3 amino acids: CASSFTWEGAKSYF. In nucleotides, the CDR3 is TGTGCCAGCAGTTTCACATGGGAGGGCGCTAAATCATATTTT.

The J gene is TRBJ2-1, the V gene TRBV19; 7 nucleotides align to TRBD2. The CDR3 contains 15 residues. Trimming took 4 bases from V and 10 from J; bases not matched to a gene: 13. Per germline, CDR1 LNHDA and CDR2 SQIVND (reference sequence). The CDR3: CASSSTREKGWEQFF. CDR3 DNA sequence: TGTGCCAGTAGTAGCACGCGGGAGAAGGGGTGGGAGCAGTTCTTC.

The CDR3 is CASRPGTVHGDAFF. CDR3 nucleotide sequence: TGTGCCAGCAGACCTGGGACAGTCCACGGTGATGCTTTCTTT. The rearrangement uses TRBV7-2 and TRBJ1-1, with 7 bases aligning to TRBD1. V lost 6 bases, J lost 11 bases, and 15 bases stayed unmatched. Per germline, CDR1 SGHTA and CDR2 FQGNSA. The CDR3 contains 14 residues.

This clone was counted a few times. V is TRBV7-2 and J is TRBJ1-2, with 7 bases identical to TRBD1. V lost 4 bases and J lost 5; bases outside the gene matches: 19. The CDR3 sequence is 18 residues long. Germline V gene data show CDR1 as SGHTA and CDR2 as FQGNSA. The CDR3 sequence is CASSSKTYPGQQSYGYTF. The CDR3 DNA reads as TGTGCCAGCAGCTCCAAGACCTATCCGGGACAGCAAAGTTATGGCTACACCTTC.

This clone was recorded only once. This chain links TRBV5-1 with TRBJ2-7; TRBD2 matches 9 bases. The CDR3 is 18 amino acids. Trimming cost V 0 bases and J 7 bases; bases outside gene matches: 17. Germline V gene sequence: CDR1 SGHRS, CDR2 YFSETQ. CDR3 nucleotide sequence: TGCGCCAGCAGCTTGGAGGTTGGGGGGCGCGGGGGGGCCAGGGAGCAGTACTTC. Protein: CASSLEVGGRGGAREQYF.

V and J are TRBV6-1 and TRBJ2-3; maybe TRBD2 (5 bases). Trimming left V 0 bases short and J 5 bases short, with 15 bases between. This CDR3 is 16 amino acids long. CDR1 and CDR2 (germline): MNHNS, SASEGT. The CDR3 DNA reads TGTGCCAGCAGTGAAGCGCTCGGGGATTCGGGAGATACGCAGTATTTT. As protein: CASSEALGDSGDTQYF.

The V gene is TRBV5-5, the J gene TRBJ2-7, with TRBD2 as a possible D gene (6 bases). The germline V gene encodes CDR1 SGHKS and CDR2 YYEKEE (reference sequence). The germline V and J ends were trimmed by 4 bases and 2 bases, with 10 bases remaining between them. CDR3 size: 13 residues. The CDR3 spells CASSGRLTYEQYF. The CDR3 DNA reads as TGTGCCAGCAGCGGGAGGTTAACCTACGAGCAGTACTTC.

The chain recombines TRBV5-4 with TRBJ1-1; D perhaps matches TRBD1 (5 bases). Trimming removed 3 bases from V and 0 bases from J, with 12 bases in between. The CDR3 has 15 amino acids. The germline V gene encodes CDR1 SGHNT and CDR2 YYREEE (reference sequence). CDR3 in DNA: TGTGCCAGCAGCTCAACAGGACGTCTGAACACTGAAGCTTTCTTT. Its protein is CASSSTGRLNTEAFF.

J is TRBJ1-3 and V is TRBV10-1; D is perhaps TRBD1 (6 bases). Germline lookup yields CDR1 WNHNN and CDR2 SYGVQD (reference sequence). This CDR3 is built from 15 residues. Trimming removed 9 bases at V and 5 bases at J, with 20 bases between. In DNA, the CDR3 is TGCGCCAGTCCACCGGGACATACGCCTCGAAACACCATATATTTT. Translation: CASPPGHTPRNTIYF.

The chain is built from TRBV30 and TRBJ2-6; D gene uncertain. This CDR3 region has 13 residues. V lost 3 bases, J lost 0 bases, and 3 bases lay in between. Looked up from germline, CDR1 is GTSNPN and CDR2 is SVGIG (reference sequence). CDR3 in amino acids: CAWSNSGANVLTF. The CDR3 DNA follows: TGTGCCTGGAGCAACTCTGGGGCCAACGTCCTGACTTTC.

The gene calls are TRBV19 and TRBJ1-2, with a possible D match to TRBD1 (6 bases). Germline CDR1 reads LNHDA; CDR2 reads SQIVND (reference sequence). Trimming removed 7 bases from V and 3 bases from J, with 15 bases in between. CDR3 length equals 14 residues. This CDR3 reads CASKLGAGDYGYTF. Written as DNA, the CDR3 is TGTGCCAGTAAACTGGGGGCAGGCGACTATGGCTACACCTTC.

This rearrangement joins TRBV27 to TRBJ1-5; possible D gene TRBD1, 6 bases. CDR1 is MNHEY, CDR2 SMNVEV, per germline (reference sequence). V was trimmed by 3 bases and J by 6 bases, leaving 15 bases between them. This CDR3 has 15 amino acids. The CDR3 DNA reads as TGTGCCAGCAGTTTCGCGGGGGCGCAGGGTCAGCCCCAGCATTTT. It yields the protein CASSFAGAQGQPQHF.

This clone has only one observation. V is TRBV6-5 and J is TRBJ1-3; TRBD1 is a possible D gene (5 bases). V was clipped by 6 bases and J by 1 base, with 7 bases between them. The CDR3 runs 13 residues. Germline CDR1 MNHEY, CDR2 SVGAGI. Written as DNA, the CDR3 is TGTGCCAGCAGGGCAGGGTCTGGAAACACCATATATTTT. Translation gives CASRAGSGNTIYF.

The chain joins TRBV5-4 to TRBJ2-1, with 12 positions matching TRBD1. This CDR3 has 17 residues. Trimming took 0 bases from V and 6 from J; bases not matched to a gene: 7. Germline V gene sequence: CDR1 SGHNT, CDR2 YYREEE (reference sequence). The CDR3 nucleotides are TGTGCCAGCAGCTTGGGGGGACAGGGGGCCTTAGGCAATGAGCAGTTCTTC. This encodes CASSLGGQGALGNEQFF.

This clone was found once. This rearrangement joins TRBV9 to TRBJ2-3, with D possibly being TRBD2 (5 bases). V lost 3 bases and J lost 2, with 13 bases in between. Germline V gene data show CDR1 as SGDLS and CDR2 as YYNGEE. This CDR3 comprises 15 residues. CDR3 DNA sequence: TGTGCCAGCAGCGGAGAGGGCCAACCCACAGATACGCAGTATTTT. Protein product: CASSGEGQPTDTQYF.